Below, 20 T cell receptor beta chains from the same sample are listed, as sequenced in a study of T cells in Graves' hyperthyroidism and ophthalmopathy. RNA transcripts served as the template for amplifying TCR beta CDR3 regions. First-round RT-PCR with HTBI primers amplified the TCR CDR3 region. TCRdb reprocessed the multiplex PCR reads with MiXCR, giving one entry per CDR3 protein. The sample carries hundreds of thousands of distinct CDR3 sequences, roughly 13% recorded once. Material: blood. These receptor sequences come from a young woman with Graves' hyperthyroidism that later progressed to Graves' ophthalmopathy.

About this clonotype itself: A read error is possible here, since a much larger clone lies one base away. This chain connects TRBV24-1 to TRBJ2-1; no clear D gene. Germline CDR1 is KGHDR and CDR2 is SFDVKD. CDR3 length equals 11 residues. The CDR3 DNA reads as TGTGCCACCAGTAGCTACAATGGGCAGTTCTTC. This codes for CATSSYNGQFF.

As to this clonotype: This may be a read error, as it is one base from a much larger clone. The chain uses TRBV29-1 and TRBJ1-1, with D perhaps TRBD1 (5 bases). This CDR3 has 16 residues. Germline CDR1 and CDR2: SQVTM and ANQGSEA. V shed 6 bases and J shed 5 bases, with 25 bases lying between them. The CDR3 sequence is CSVPQGGGSAVTEAFF. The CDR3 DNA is TGCAGCGTCCCCCAGGGAGGAGGGAGCGCGGTGACTGAAGCTTTCTTT.

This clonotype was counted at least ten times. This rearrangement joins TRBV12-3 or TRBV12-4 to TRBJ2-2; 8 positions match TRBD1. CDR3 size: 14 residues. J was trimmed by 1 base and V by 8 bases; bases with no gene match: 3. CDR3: CASWTGQNTGELFF. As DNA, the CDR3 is TGTGCCAGCTGGACAGGGCAGAACACCGGGGAGCTGTTTTTT.

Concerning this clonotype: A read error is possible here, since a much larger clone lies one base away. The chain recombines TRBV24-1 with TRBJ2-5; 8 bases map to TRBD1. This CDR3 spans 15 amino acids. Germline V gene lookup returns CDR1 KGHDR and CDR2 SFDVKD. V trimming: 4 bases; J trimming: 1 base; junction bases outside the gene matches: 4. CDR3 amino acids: CATSEAGGLQETQYF. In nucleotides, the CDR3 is TGTGCCACCAGTGAGGCAGGGGGCCTCCAAGAGACCCAGTACTTC.

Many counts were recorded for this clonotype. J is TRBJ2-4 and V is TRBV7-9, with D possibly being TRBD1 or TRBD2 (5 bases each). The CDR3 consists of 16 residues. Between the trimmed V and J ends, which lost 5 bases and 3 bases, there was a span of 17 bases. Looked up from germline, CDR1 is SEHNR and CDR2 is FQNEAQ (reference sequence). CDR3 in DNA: TGTGCCAGCAGCCACAGGACGGACTTTTTCAAAAACATTCAGTACTTC. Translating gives CASSHRTDFFKNIQYF.

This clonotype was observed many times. In DNA form, the CDR3 reads TGTGCCAGCAGTTTAAGATCGGGGGCAGGGTCCTACGAGCAGTACTTC. As protein: CASSLRSGAGSYEQYF. This chain joins TRBV27 and TRBJ2-7; D possibly matches TRBD1 or TRBD2 (6 bases each). Germline CDR1 reads MNHEY; CDR2 reads SMNVEV (reference sequence). Deletions cut 2 bases from V and 1 base from J, with 15 bases between. The CDR3 runs 16 residues.

CDR3 nucleotide sequence: TGTGCCATCAGTGACGGGACAACGGTTGGGGAAAAACTGTTTTTT. The encoded protein is CAISDGTTVGEKLFF. The J gene is TRBJ1-4, the V gene TRBV10-3; tentative D call: TRBD1 (6 bases). This CDR3 comprises 15 residues. Germline V gene data show CDR1 as ENHRY and CDR2 as SYGVKD. The V gene lost 3 bases and the J gene lost 8 bases, with 16 bases spanning the gap.

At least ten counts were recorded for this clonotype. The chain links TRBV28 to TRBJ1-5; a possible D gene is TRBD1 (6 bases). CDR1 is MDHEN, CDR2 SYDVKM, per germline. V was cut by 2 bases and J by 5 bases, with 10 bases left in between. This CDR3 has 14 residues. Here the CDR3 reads CASSLQAGDQPQHF. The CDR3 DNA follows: TGTGCCAGCAGTTTACAGGCAGGGGATCAGCCCCAGCATTTT.

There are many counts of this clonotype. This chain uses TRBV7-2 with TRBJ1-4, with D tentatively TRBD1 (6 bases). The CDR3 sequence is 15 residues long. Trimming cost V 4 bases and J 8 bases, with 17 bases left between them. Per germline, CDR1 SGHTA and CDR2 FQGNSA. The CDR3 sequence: CASSSAGVVGEKLFF. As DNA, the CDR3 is TGTGCCAGCAGCTCGGCAGGGGTGGTGGGAGAAAAACTGTTTTTT.

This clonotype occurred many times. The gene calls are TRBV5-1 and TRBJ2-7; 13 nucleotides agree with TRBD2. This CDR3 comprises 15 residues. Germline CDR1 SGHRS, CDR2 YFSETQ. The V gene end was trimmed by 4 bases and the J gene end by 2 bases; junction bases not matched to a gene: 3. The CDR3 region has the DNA TGCGCCAGCAGCCAAACTAGCGGGAGGGCCTACGAGCAGTACTTC. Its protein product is CASSQTSGRAYEQYF.

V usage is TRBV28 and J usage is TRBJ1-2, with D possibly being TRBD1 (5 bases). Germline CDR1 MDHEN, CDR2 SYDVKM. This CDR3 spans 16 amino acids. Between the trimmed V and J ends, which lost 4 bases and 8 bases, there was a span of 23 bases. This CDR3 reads CASSSNRRDLDIGYTF. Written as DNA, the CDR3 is TGTGCCAGCAGTTCTAATCGCCGGGACCTCGACATCGGCTACACCTTC.

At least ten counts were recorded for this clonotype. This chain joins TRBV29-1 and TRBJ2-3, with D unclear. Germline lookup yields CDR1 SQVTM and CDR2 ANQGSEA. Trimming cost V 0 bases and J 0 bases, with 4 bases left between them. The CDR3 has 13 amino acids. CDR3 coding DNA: TGCAGCGTTGAAGATAGAAGCACAGATACGCAGTATTTT. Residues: CSVEDRSTDTQYF.

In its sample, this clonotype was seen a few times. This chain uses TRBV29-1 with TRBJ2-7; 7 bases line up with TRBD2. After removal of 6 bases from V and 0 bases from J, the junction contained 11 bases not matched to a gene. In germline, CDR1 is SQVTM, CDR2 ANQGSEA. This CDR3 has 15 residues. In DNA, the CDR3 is TGCAGCGTCGTTGGGGGGGTGGGCCTCTCCTACGAGCAGTACTTC. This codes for CSVVGGVGLSYEQYF.

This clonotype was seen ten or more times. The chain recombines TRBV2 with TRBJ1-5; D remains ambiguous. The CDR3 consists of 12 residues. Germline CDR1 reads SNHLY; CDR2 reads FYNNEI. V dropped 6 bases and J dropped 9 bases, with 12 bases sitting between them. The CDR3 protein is CASRVQVGPQHF. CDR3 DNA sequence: TGTGCCAGCAGAGTCCAGGTTGGGCCCCAGCATTTT.

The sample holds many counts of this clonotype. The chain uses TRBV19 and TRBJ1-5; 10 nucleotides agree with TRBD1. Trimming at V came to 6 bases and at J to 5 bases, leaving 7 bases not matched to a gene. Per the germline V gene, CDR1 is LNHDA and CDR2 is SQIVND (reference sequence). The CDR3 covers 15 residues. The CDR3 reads CASRTGGGSDQPQHF. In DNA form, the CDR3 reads TGTGCCAGTAGGACAGGGGGCGGTTCGGATCAGCCCCAGCATTTT.

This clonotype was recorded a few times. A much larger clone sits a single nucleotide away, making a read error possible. The chain's CDR3 is CASSSGTSGLNEQSF. As DNA, the CDR3 is TGTGCCAGCAGTTCCGGGACTAGCGGACTAAATGAGCAGTCCTTC. J is TRBJ2-1 and V is TRBV11-2; 11 nucleotides line up with TRBD2. CDR3 length: 15 amino acids. Germline CDR1 is SGHAT and CDR2 is FQNNGV.

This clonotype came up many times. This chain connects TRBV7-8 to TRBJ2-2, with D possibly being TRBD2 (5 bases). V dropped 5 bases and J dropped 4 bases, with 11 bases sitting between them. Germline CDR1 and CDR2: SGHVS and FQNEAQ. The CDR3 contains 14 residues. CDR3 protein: CASSRREFTGELFF. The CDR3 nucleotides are TGTGCCAGCAGCCGACGGGAATTCACCGGGGAGCTGTTTTTT.

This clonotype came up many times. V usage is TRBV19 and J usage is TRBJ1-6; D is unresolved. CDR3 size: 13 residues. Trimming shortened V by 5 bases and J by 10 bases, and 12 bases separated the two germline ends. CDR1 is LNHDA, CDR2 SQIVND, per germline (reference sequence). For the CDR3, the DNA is TGTGCCAGTAGTCCTTCATACAACTCACCCCTCCACTTT. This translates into CASSPSYNSPLHF.

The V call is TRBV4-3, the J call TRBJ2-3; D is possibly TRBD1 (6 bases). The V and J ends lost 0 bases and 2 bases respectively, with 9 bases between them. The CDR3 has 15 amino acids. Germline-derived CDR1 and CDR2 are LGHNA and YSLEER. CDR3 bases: TGCGCCAGCAGCCAAGATTACAGGGTCACAGATACGCAGTATTTT. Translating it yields CASSQDYRVTDTQYF.

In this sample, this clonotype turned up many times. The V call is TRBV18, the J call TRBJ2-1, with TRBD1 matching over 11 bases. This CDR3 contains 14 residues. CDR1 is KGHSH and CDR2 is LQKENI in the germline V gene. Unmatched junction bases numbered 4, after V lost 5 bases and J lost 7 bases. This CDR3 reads CASSNRDRGNEQFF. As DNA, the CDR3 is TGTGCCAGCTCAAACCGGGACAGGGGGAATGAGCAGTTCTTC.